The clone carrying this T cell receptor (beta chain) was counted many times. What it binds is not known. This entry is derived from a study of T cells after yellow fever vaccination. Study-level points and caveats: Though weaker, the secondary response peaked faster, on day 5 versus 15.

For TCR, cDNA came from 5'RACE template switching, which added a universal primer site and UMIs. One entry per CDR3 protein results from TCRdb running MiXCR on the 5' RACE reads. The repertoire holds some 290,000 distinct CDR3 sequences, with about 11% as singletons. The clonotype was recovered from a man aged 18 to 35 who received the YFV17D yellow fever vaccine. The sample consisted of CD4+ T cells sorted from PBMCs, taken 45 days after the yellow fever booster vaccination.

Here the CDR3 DNA reads TGTGCCAGCAGCTTTGGCTTCTCCTATAATTCACCCCTCCACTTT. Translation: CASSFGFSYNSPLHF. This sequence joins TRBV11-2 and TRBJ1-6; D is ambiguous. Germline assignment: CDR1 SGHAT and CDR2 FQNNGV. The CDR3 covers 15 residues. The V gene lost 3 bases and the J gene lost 0 bases, with 6 bases spanning the gap.